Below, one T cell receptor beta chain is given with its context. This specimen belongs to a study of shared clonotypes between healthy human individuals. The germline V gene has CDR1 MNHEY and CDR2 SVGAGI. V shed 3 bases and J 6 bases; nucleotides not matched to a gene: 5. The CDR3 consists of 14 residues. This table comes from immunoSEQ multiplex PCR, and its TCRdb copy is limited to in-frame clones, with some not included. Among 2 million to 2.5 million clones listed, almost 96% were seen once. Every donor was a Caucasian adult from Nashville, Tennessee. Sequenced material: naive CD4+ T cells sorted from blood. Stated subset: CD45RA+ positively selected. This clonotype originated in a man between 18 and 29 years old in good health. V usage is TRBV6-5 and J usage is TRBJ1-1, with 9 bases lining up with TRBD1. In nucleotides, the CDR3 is TGTGCCAGCAGTTATGGGACAGGGTGGTCTGAAGCTTTCTTT. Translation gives CASSYGTGWSEAFF.